This TCR beta chain was identified during a study of OX40 agonist ivuxolimab in advanced cancers. Study-level information: Ivuxolimab is a fully human IgG2 antibody that activates OX40 (CD134). Previous treatment with anti-PD-1, anti-PD-L1 or anti-CTLA-4 therapy was allowed; roughly 40% had received some. Patients received intravenous ivuxolimab every 2 weeks at 0.01 to 10 mg/kg.

Points from the study as a whole: Within 6 weeks, CD4+ and CD8+ blood T cells expanded clonally at 0.1 to 3.0 mg/kg.

Method: immunoSEQ multiplex PCR; TCRdb's copy keeps in-frame clones and lacks some. The repertoire holds nearly 80,000 clones, with 75% to 95% as singletons. A word on this clone: Its specificity is unknown.

The J segment lost 7 bases and the V segment lost 3 bases, leaving 6 bases of the junction unmatched. Per germline, CDR1 KGHSH and CDR2 LQKENI. The CDR3 sequence is 15 residues long. This receptor was identified in an adult with an advanced solid tumor such as melanoma, head and neck, liver or kidney cancer. The genes are TRBV18 and TRBJ2-1; 10 nucleotides match TRBD2. Sequenced here: CD4+ or CD8+ T cells sorted from blood, sampled in a trial of the OX40 agonist ivuxolimab. The CDR3 reads CASSPSGLAQNEQFF. CDR3 DNA: TGTGCCAGCTCACCTTCGGGACTAGCGCAGAATGAGCAGTTCTTC.